In its sample, the clone carrying this T cell receptor (beta chain) was seen a few times. The CDR3 runs to 11 residues. Trimming removed 6 bases from V and 7 bases from J, with 8 bases in between. TCRbeta library construction was performed incorporating unique molecular identifiers. TCRdb reprocessed the PCR reads with MiXCR, giving one entry per CDR3 protein. Of under 350,000 distinct CDR3 sequences listed, almost 10% are singletons. This sample is drawn from a study of T-cell reconstitution after alpha-beta-depleted transplantation in children. The rearrangement uses TRBV12-3 or TRBV12-4 and TRBJ2-3, with D unclear. Sequenced here: PBMCs from the stem cell graft donor, sampled from the stem cell graft. This TCR was recovered from a human donor who donated a stem cell graft to a child with SCID. CDR3 in DNA: TGTGCCAGCAGGGGCTCACATACGCAGTATTTT. Amino acids: CASRGSHTQYF.